This T cell receptor (beta chain) comes out of a study of shared clonotypes between healthy human individuals. General study points: Non-shared clonotypes displayed generation probabilities falling below those of clonotypes present in all four donors. Naive subsets generally exceeded memory subsets in estimated richness.

As regards this clone: What it recognizes is unknown.

This table comes from immunoSEQ multiplex PCR, and its TCRdb copy is limited to in-frame clones, with some not included. The repertoire holds under 1,900,000 clones, approximately 98.5% seen once, with 0.36% in the top ten. The junction had 5 bases not matched to a gene; V was cut back by 4 bases and J by 3 bases. CDR1 SGHTS and CDR2 YDEGEE come from the germline V gene. CDR3 length: 14 residues. The TCR sequence derives from a man aged 30-40 years in good health. The chain has TRBV5-8 and TRBJ2-7; 9 bases agree with TRBD1. Source material: naive CD4+ T cells sorted from blood. Subset: CD45RA+ positively selected. CDR3 loop: CASSPGDRDYEQYF. The CDR3, as DNA: TGTGCCAGCAGCCCAGGGGACAGGGACTACGAGCAGTACTTC.